The 14 T cell receptor beta chains listed next were all sequenced from one sample in a study of a mutant IDH1 vaccine in newly diagnosed glioma. Clones were sequenced by immunoSEQ multiplex PCR, and TCRdb holds only the in-frame ones, with some missing. Of approximately 50,000 clones in the sample, about 87% were seen once. Time point defined: week 23, last vaccination. Each dose of the vaccine consisted of 300 ug of mutant IDH1 20-mer peptide, with topical imiquimod. No antigen is known for these receptors. The material sequenced was PBMCs, taken from a glioma patient whose treatment included an IDH1 peptide vaccine. These TCRs come from a man between 40 and 49 years old with glioma.

The genes are TRBV19 and TRBJ2-7; no clear D. V gave up 3 bases and J gave up 2 bases, with 8 bases separating them. This CDR3 spans 13 amino acids. Germline V CDR1 and CDR2: LNHDA, SQIVND (reference sequence). CDR3 sequence: CASSMHGAYEQYF. CDR3 bases: TGTGCCAGTAGTATGCACGGAGCCTACGAGCAGTACTTC. The full variable domain, completed using reference TRBV19 and TRBJ2-7, is DGGITQSPKYLFRKEGQNVTLSCEQNLNHDAMYWYRQDPGQGLRLIYYSQIVNDFQKGDIAEGYSVSREKKESFPLTVTSAQKNPTAFYLCASSMHGAYEQYFGPGTRLTVT.

The chain carries TRBV6-4 and TRBJ2-2, with 7 bases that match TRBD2. Germline lookup yields CDR1 MRHNA and CDR2 SNTAGT. The CDR3 covers 16 residues. Trimming took 6 bases from V and 2 from J; bases not matched to a gene: 9. CDR3 DNA sequence: TGTGCCAGCAGCTACACAAGCGGGATAAACACCGGGGAGCTGTTTTTT. Translated: CASSYTSGINTGELFF.

The chain combines TRBV4-1 with TRBJ2-1; TRBD2 matches at 10 bases. CDR1 is MGHRA, CDR2 YSYEKL, per germline. Trimming cost V 1 base and J 9 bases; bases outside gene matches: 12. This CDR3 contains 17 residues. CDR3 amino acids: CASSQVEAGGPTVEQFF. DNA for the CDR3: TGCGCCAGCAGCCAAGTAGAAGCGGGAGGGCCTACGGTTGAGCAGTTCTTC.

The genes are TRBV29-1 and TRBJ2-5; no firm D call. Trimming cost V 5 bases and J 5 bases, with 6 bases left between them. The CDR3 totals 10 residues. In germline, CDR1 is SQVTM, CDR2 ANQGSEA. CDR3 sequence (DNA): TGCAGCGTTAAAAAGGAGACCCAGTACTTC. Its translation is CSVKKETQYF. The whole variable domain, remainder taken from reference TRBV29-1 and TRBJ2-5, is SAVISQKPSRDICQRGTSLTIQCQVDSQVTMMFWYRQQPGQSLTLIATANQGSEATYESGFVIDKFPISRPNLTFSTLTVSNMSPEDSSIYLCSVKKETQYFGPGTRLLVL.

The chain uses TRBV28 and TRBJ1-4; D possibly corresponds to TRBD1 (5 bases). V was shortened by 4 bases and J by 4 bases, with 13 bases between the two germline ends. Germline loops: CDR1 MDHEN, CDR2 SYDVKM. The CDR3 is 15 amino acids. CDR3 sequence (DNA): TGTGCCAGCAGTTCGCAGGGAGGCCTTAATGAAAAACTGTTTTTT. It yields the protein CASSSQGGLNEKLFF. Together with reference TRBV28 and TRBJ1-4, the CDR3 gives the full variable domain: DVKVTQSSRYLVKRTGEKVFLECVQDMDHENMFWYRQDPGLGLRLIYFSYDVKMKEKGDIPEGYSVSREKKERFSLILESASTNQTSMYLCASSSQGGLNEKLFFGSGTQLSVL.

The chain has TRBV2 and TRBJ1-2; maybe TRBD1 (6 bases). Germline values: CDR1 SNHLY, CDR2 FYNNEI. This CDR3 comprises 13 residues. Trimming cost V 6 bases and J 4 bases, with 12 bases left between them. CDR3 in amino acids: CASRAQGSYGYTF. The CDR3 DNA sequence: TGTGCCAGCAGAGCTCAGGGGAGCTATGGCTACACCTTC.

This clone appeared once. The rearrangement links TRBV27 to TRBJ1-2, with no clear D. The CDR3 consists of 10 residues. Germline V gene data show CDR1 as MNHEY and CDR2 as SMNVEV (reference sequence). V was pared by 5 bases and J by 6 bases, with 4 bases between. The CDR3 protein is CASSVHGYTF. CDR3 DNA: TGTGCCAGCAGTGTTCATGGCTACACCTTC.

The chain recombines TRBV7-2 with TRBJ2-5; TRBD2 agrees at 8 bases. The V segment lost 1 base and the J segment 5 bases; nucleotides outside the gene matches: 9. The CDR3 runs 16 residues. Germline values: CDR1 SGHTA, CDR2 FQGNSA. In DNA form, the CDR3 reads TGTGCCAGCAGCTTAGTAACGGGAGGGCCCGGGGAGACCCAGTACTTC. It is translated as CASSLVTGGPGETQYF.

The chain combines TRBV6-6 with TRBJ1-4; no clear D. CDR3 length: 14 amino acids. The germline CDR1 and CDR2 sequences are MNHNY and SVGAGI (reference sequence). Trimming pared 5 bases from V and 4 bases from J, leaving 11 bases between. Written as DNA, the CDR3 is TGTGCCAGCAGTCAGGATATTAGTAATGAAAAACTGTTTTTT. Translated, it gives CASSQDISNEKLFF.

DNA for the CDR3: TGCGCCAGCAGCCTTTGGGACGGTCAAAGCACAGATACGCAGTATTTT. Amino acids: CASSLWDGQSTDTQYF. This chain uses TRBV5-1 with TRBJ2-3; D might be TRBD1 or TRBD2, each matching 5 bases. The V gene's germline CDR1 is SGHRS and CDR2 YFSETQ. Deletions cut 4 bases from V and 0 bases from J, with 15 bases between. The CDR3 has 16 amino acids.

The rearrangement uses TRBV13 and TRBJ1-1; 7 bases map to TRBD1. Germline V gene sequence: CDR1 PRHDT, CDR2 FYEKMQ (reference sequence). The junction had 9 bases not matched to a gene; V was cut back by 3 bases and J by 5 bases. The CDR3 length is 15 residues. CDR3 region: CASSFRGVQLTEAFF. For the CDR3, the DNA is TGTGCCAGCAGCTTCAGGGGGGTGCAGCTAACTGAAGCTTTCTTT.

V and J are TRBV6-5 and TRBJ2-1; D is ambiguous. CDR3 length equals 14 residues. With 4 bases removed from V and 8 bases from J, the gap between germline ends came to 15 bases. CDR1 is MNHEY, CDR2 SVGAGI, per germline. CDR3 nucleotide sequence: TGTGCCAGCAGTTCCCCCGTAGTTGGCCATGAGCAGTTCTTC. It codes for CASSSPVVGHEQFF.

V is TRBV7-9 and J is TRBJ2-7, with TRBD2 identical over 7 bases. CDR3 length: 15 residues. Per the germline V gene, CDR1 is SEHNR and CDR2 is FQNEAQ (reference sequence). Trimming cost V 4 bases and J 3 bases; bases outside gene matches: 9. The CDR3 is CASSYLSGAIYEQYF. Written as DNA, the CDR3 is TGTGCCAGCAGCTACCTAAGCGGGGCAATCTACGAGCAGTACTTC.

This clone appeared once. The V gene is TRBV6-1, the J gene TRBJ2-7; 8 nucleotides align to TRBD2. Germline V lookup: CDR1 MNHNS, CDR2 SASEGT. The V segment lost 1 base and the J segment 7 bases; nucleotides outside the gene matches: 12. The CDR3 contains 16 residues. Here the CDR3 reads CASSEVLDLPGGEQYF. The CDR3, as DNA: TGTGCCAGCAGTGAAGTATTGGACCTCCCGGGGGGGGAGCAGTACTTC.